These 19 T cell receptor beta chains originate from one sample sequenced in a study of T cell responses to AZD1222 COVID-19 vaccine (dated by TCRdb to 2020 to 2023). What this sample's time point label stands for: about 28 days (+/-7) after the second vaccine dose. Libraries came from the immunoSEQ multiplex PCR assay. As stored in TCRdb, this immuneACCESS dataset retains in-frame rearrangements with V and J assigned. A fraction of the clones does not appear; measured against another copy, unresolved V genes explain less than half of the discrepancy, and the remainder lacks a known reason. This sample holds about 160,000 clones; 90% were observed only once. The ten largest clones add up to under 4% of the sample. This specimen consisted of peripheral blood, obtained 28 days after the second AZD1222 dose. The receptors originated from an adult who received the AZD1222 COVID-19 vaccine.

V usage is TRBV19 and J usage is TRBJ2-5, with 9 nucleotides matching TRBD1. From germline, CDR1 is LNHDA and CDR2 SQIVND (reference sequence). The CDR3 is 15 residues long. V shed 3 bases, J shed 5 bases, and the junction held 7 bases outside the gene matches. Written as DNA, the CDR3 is TGTGCCAGTAGTATCGGACAGGGGAGTAGCGAGACCCAGTACTTC. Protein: CASSIGQGSSETQYF. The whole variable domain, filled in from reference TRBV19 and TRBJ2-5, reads DGGITQSPKYLFRKEGQNVTLSCEQNLNHDAMYWYRQDPGQGLRLIYYSQIVNDFQKGDIAEGYSVSREKKESFPLTVTSAQKNPTAFYLCASSIGQGSSETQYFGPGTRLLVL.

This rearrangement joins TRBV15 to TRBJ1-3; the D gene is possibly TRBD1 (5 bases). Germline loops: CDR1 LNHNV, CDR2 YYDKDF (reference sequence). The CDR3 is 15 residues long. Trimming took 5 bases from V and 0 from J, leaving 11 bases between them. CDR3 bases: TGTGCCACCAGCGGGGGACGGTACTCTGGAAACACCATATATTTT. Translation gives CATSGGRYSGNTIYF.

The CDR3 coding sequence is TGTGCCAGTAGTACAGGGGGCGGGGGAAGCTCTGGAAACACCATATATTTT. Amino acids: CASSTGGGGSSGNTIYF. This chain links TRBV19 with TRBJ1-3; 8 bases are shared with TRBD1. CDR1 LNHDA and CDR2 SQIVND come from the germline V gene (reference sequence). V was pared by 4 bases and J by 0 bases, with 8 bases of the junction left unmatched. CDR3 length equals 17 residues.

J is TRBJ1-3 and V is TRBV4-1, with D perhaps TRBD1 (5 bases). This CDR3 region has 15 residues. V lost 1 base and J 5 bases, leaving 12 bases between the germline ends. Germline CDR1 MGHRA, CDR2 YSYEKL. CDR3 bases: TGCGCCAGCAGCCAAGGTCCAGGGACCCGAAACACCATATATTTT. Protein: CASSQGPGTRNTIYF.

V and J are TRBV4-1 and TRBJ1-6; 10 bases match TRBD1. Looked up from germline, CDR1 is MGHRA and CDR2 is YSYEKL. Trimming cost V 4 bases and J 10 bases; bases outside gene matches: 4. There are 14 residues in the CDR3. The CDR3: CASSRDRGNSPLHF. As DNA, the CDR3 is TGCGCCAGCAGCCGGGACAGGGGCAACTCACCCCTCCACTTT.

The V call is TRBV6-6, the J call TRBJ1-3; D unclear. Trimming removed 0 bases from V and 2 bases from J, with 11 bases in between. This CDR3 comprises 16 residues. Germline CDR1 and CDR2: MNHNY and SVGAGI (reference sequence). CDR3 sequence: CASSYSYKKAGNTIYF. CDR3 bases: TGTGCCAGCAGTTACTCCTACAAGAAGGCTGGAAACACCATATATTTT.

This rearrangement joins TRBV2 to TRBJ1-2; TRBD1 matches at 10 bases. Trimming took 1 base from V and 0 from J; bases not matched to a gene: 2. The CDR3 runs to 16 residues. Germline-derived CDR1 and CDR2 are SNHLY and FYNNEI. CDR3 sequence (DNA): TGTGCCAGCAGTGAAGGACAGGGGGCAGCTAACTATGGCTACACCTTC. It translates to CASSEGQGAANYGYTF.

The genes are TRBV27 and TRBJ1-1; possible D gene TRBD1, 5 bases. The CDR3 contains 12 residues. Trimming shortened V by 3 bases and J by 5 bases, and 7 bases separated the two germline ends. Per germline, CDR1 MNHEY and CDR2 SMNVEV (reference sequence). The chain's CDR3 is CASSFWGTEAFF. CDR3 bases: TGTGCCAGCAGTTTTTGGGGGACTGAAGCTTTCTTT.

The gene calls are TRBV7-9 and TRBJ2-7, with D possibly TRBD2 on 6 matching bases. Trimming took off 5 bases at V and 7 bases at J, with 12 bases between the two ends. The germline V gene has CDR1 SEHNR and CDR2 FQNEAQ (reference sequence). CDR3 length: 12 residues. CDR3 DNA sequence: TGTGCCAGCAGCCCAATGGGGGGTGAGCAGTACTTC. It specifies CASSPMGGEQYF.

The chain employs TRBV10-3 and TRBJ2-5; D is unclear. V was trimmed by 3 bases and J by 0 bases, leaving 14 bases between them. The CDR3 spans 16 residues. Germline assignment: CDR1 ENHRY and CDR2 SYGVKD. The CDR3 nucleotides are TGTGCCATCAGTGACAGATCTGTGGCCGACCAAGAGACCCAGTACTTC. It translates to CAISDRSVADQETQYF.

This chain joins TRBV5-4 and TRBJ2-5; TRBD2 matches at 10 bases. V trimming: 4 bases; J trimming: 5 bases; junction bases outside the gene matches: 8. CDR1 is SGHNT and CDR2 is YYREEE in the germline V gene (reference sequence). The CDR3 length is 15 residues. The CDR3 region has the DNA TGTGCCAGCAGCCCGACCCCACTAGCGGGGGAGACCCAGTACTTC. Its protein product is CASSPTPLAGETQYF.

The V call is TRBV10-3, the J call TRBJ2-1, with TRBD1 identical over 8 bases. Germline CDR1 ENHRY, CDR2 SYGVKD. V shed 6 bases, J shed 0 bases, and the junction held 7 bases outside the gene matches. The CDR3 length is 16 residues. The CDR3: CAISLTTGASYNEQFF. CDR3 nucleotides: TGTGCCATCAGCCTAACGACAGGGGCCTCCTACAATGAGCAGTTCTTC.

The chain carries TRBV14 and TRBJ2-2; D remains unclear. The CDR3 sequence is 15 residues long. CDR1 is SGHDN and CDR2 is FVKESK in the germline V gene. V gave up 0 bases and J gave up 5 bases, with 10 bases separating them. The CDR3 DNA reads TGTGCCAGCAGCCAAGATCGTGGGTTTACCGGGGAGCTGTTTTTT. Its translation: CASSQDRGFTGELFF.

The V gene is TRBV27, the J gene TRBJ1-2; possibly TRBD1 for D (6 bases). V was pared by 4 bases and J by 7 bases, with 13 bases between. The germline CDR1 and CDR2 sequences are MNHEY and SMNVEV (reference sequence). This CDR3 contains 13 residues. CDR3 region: CASSSGGRFGYTF. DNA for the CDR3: TGTGCCAGCAGTTCTGGGGGCAGGTTTGGCTACACCTTC.

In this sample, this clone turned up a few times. Written as DNA, the CDR3 is TGTGCCAGCAGTAAAGGTAGCAATCAGCCCCAGCATTTT. It specifies CASSKGSNQPQHF. The chain couples TRBV12-3 or TRBV12-4 to TRBJ1-5; D is ambiguous. The germline V and J ends were trimmed by 5 bases and 0 bases, with 5 bases remaining between them. CDR3 length equals 13 residues.

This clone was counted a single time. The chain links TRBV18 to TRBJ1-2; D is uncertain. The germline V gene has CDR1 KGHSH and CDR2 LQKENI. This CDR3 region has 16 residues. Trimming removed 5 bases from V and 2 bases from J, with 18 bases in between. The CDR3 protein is CASSLKEGRENYGYTF. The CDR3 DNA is TGTGCCAGCTCATTGAAAGAGGGTCGCGAAAACTATGGCTACACCTTC.

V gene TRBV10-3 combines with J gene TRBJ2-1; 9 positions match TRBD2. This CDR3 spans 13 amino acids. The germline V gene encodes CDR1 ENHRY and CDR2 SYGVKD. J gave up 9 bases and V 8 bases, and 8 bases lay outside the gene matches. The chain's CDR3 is CAIGGGRATEQFF. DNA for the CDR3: TGTGCCATCGGTGGCGGGAGGGCCACTGAGCAGTTCTTC.

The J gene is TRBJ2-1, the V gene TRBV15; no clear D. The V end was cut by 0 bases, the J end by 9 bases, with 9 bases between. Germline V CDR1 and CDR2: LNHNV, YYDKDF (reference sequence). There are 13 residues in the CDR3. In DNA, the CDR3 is TGTGCCACCAGCAGAGATTTAGTCGGTGAGCAGTTCTTC. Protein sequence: CATSRDLVGEQFF. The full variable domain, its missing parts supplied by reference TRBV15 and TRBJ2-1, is DAMVIQNPRYQVTQFGKPVTLSCSQTLNHNVMYWYQQKSSQAPKLLFHYYDKDFNNEADTPDNFQSRRPNTSFCFLDIRSPGLGDTAMYLCATSRDLVGEQFFGPGTRLTVL.

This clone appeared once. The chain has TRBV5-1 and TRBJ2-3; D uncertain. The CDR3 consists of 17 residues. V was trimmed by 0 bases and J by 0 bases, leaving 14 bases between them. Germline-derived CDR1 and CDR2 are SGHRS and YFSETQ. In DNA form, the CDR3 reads TGCGCCAGCAGCTTGGGTTATAGCCACACTAGCACAGATACGCAGTATTTT. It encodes CASSLGYSHTSTDTQYF.